This T cell receptor (beta chain) was found in a study of blood T cell repertoires in COVID-19. Study summary: T cells, B-cell-depleted T cells, or PBMCs supplied cDNA or gDNA.

Sequenced by immunoSEQ multiplex PCR; TCRdb stores in-frame clones only, minus some. The repertoire holds 110,000 to 150,000 clones, with about 85% as singletons. CDR1 and CDR2 from the germline V gene are MNHEY and SVGAGI. The CDR3 runs 15 residues. The ends were cut back, 5 bases at V and 10 bases at J, with 18 bases in the middle. This receptor was identified in a human donor in a cohort sampled during active COVID-19. The specimen was peripheral blood. This sequence joins TRBV6-5 and TRBJ1-6; D is perhaps TRBD1 (6 bases). In DNA form, the CDR3 reads TGTGCCAGCAGTCTGGGGGGGGCGGGGGGATCACCCCTCCACTTT. This gives the protein CASSLGGAGGSPLHF.